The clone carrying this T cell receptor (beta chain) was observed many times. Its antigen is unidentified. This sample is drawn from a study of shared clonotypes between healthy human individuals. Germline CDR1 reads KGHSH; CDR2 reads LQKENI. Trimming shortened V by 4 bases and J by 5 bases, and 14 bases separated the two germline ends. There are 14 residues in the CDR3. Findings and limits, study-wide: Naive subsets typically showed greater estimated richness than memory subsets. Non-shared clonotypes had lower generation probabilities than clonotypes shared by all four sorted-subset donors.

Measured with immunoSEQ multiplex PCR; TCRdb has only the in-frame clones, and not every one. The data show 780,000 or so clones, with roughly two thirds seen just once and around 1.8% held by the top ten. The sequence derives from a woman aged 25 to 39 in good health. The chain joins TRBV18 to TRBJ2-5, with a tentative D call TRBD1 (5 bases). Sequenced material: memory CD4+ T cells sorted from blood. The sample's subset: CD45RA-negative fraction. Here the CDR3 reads CASSQSLGAETQYF. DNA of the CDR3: TGTGCCAGCTCACAGTCTCTAGGGGCCGAGACCCAGTACTTC.